This TCR beta chain is from a study of blood T cell repertoires in COVID-19. Overall study context: T cells, B-cell-depleted T cells, or PBMCs provided the cDNA or gDNA that served as material.

The protocol was immunoSEQ multiplex PCR, while the TCRdb copy is restricted to in-frame clones and leaves out a portion. Seen here are roughly 68,000 clones, 89% observed once, and the top ten hold almost 5%. The TCR comes from a woman aged 50 to 60 with active COVID-19. Sequencing was performed on peripheral blood.

DNA of the CDR3: TGTGCCAGCAGCTTAGCTATCGGGGCGACTAGCGGGAATGAGCAGTTCTTC. Translation: CASSLAIGATSGNEQFF. This sequence joins TRBV11-3 and TRBJ2-1; TRBD2 matches 10 bases. Trimming cost V 1 base and J 7 bases; bases outside gene matches: 10. The CDR3 extends over 17 amino acids. Germline V lookup: CDR1 SGHNT, CDR2 YENEEA.